Shown below are 9 T cell receptor beta chains from a single sample sequenced in a study of blood T cell repertoires in COVID-19. The protocol was immunoSEQ multiplex PCR, while the TCRdb copy is restricted to in-frame clones and leaves out a portion. The profile covers some 57,000 clones, with more than 85% appearing a single time and around 6.5% taken by the ten largest. The sequenced sample was peripheral blood. The receptors here all came from a middle-aged man with active COVID-19.

The V and J genes are TRBV11-3 and TRBJ1-6, with D uncertain. The germline gives CDR1 SGHNT, CDR2 YENEEA. This CDR3 region has 14 residues. V lost 2 bases, J lost 9 bases, and 11 bases lay in between. The CDR3 DNA follows: TGTGCCAGCAGCTTAAATTTCCCGGGTTCACCCCTCCACTTT. This translates into CASSLNFPGSPLHF.

This clone was seen just once. CDR3 region: CASSPMGNRGETQYF. In nucleotides, the CDR3 is TGTGCCAGTAGCCCTATGGGGAACAGGGGGGAGACCCAGTACTTC. The gene calls are TRBV19 and TRBJ2-5, with TRBD1 matching over 8 bases. CDR1 LNHDA and CDR2 SQIVND come from the germline V gene (reference sequence). CDR3 length equals 15 residues. The trim removed 6 bases at V and 5 bases at J, leaving 11 bases unmatched.

V gene TRBV9 combines with J gene TRBJ2-5; 8 nucleotides match TRBD1. The CDR3 has 15 amino acids. With 4 bases clipped from V and 7 bases from J, the junction kept 12 bases outside the gene matches. Germline V CDR1 and CDR2: SGDLS, YYNGEE. The CDR3 reads CASSSGQGSVGTQYF. The CDR3 DNA is TGTGCCAGCAGCAGCGGACAGGGATCGGTCGGGACCCAGTACTTC.

The chain couples TRBV4-1 to TRBJ2-7, with 7 bases lining up with TRBD1. The J segment lost 7 bases and the V segment lost 4 bases, leaving 13 bases of the junction unmatched. CDR1 and CDR2 (germline): MGHRA, YSYEKL. The CDR3 has 15 residues. In DNA, the CDR3 is TGCGCCAGCAGCCTATATCAGACAGGGTTGAGTGAGCAGTACTTC. Translated, it gives CASSLYQTGLSEQYF.

This chain connects TRBV3-1 (or the pseudogene TRBV3-2) to TRBJ2-7, with D possibly TRBD2 on 6 matching bases. V lost 1 base and J lost 2, with 9 bases in between. CDR3 length equals 14 residues. Germline loops: CDR1 LGHDT, CDR2 YNNKEL (reference sequence). CDR3 loop: CASSQGLVPYEQYF. CDR3 sequence (DNA): TGTGCCAGCAGCCAAGGACTAGTCCCCTACGAGCAGTACTTC.

The gene calls are TRBV28 and TRBJ2-7; possible D gene TRBD1, 6 bases. The CDR3 runs to 15 residues. Per germline, CDR1 MDHEN and CDR2 SYDVKM. Deletions cut 2 bases from V and 8 bases from J, with 19 bases between. As DNA, the CDR3 is TGTGCCAGCAGTTTAATTTTGGGGGCGCGGTACCAGCAGTACTTC. Amino acids: CASSLILGARYQQYF. The whole variable domain, filled in from reference TRBV28 and TRBJ2-7, reads DVKVTQSSRYLVKRTGEKVFLECVQDMDHENMFWYRQDPGLGLRLIYFSYDVKMKEKGDIPEGYSVSREKKERFSLILESASTNQTSMYLCASSLILGARYQQYFGPGTRLTVT.

The chain uses TRBV3-1 (or the pseudogene TRBV3-2) and TRBJ2-5; 11 bases line up with TRBD1. The V and J ends lost 4 bases and 2 bases, in that order; junction bases with no gene match: 0. The CDR3 covers 14 residues. The germline V gene encodes CDR1 LGHDT and CDR2 YNNKEL (reference sequence). The CDR3 reads CASSRDRGQETQYF. CDR3 in DNA: TGTGCCAGCAGCCGGGACAGGGGGCAAGAGACCCAGTACTTC.

V gene TRBV7-8 combines with J gene TRBJ1-2; TRBD1 matches at 8 bases. The germline CDR1 and CDR2 sequences are SGHVS and FQNEAQ. V lost 3 bases and J lost 4; bases outside the gene matches: 1. This CDR3 region has 13 residues. The CDR3 is CASSFGQGYGYTF. CDR3 nucleotide sequence: TGTGCCAGCAGCTTTGGACAGGGCTATGGCTACACCTTC.

The J gene is TRBJ2-7, the V gene TRBV3-1 (or the pseudogene TRBV3-2); possible D gene TRBD1, 5 bases. The V and J ends lost 1 base and 6 bases respectively, with 10 bases between them. This CDR3 has 13 residues. CDR1 LGHDT and CDR2 YNNKEL come from the germline V gene (reference sequence). The CDR3 bases are TGTGCCAGCAGCCAAGTAAGACAGACCGAGCAGTACTTC. It encodes CASSQVRQTEQYF.